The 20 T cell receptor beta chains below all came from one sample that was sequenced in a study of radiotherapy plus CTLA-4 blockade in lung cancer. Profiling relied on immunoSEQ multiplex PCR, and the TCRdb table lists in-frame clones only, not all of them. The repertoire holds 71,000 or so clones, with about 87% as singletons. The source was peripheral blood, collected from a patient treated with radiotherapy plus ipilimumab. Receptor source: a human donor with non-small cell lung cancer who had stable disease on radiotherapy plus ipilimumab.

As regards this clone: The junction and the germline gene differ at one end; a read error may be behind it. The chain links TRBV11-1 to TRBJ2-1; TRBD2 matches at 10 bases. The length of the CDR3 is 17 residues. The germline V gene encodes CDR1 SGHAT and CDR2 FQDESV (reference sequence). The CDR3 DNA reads TGTGCCAGCAGCATAGGCCCTCTAGCGGGGGTTTACAACGAGCAGTTCTTC. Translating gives CASSIGPLAGVYNEQFF.

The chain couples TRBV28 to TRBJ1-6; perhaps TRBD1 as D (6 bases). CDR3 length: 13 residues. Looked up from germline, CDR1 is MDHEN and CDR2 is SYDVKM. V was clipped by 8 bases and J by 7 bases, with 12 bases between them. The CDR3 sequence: CASDPGANSPLHF. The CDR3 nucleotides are TGTGCCAGCGATCCAGGGGCAAATTCACCCCTCCACTTT.

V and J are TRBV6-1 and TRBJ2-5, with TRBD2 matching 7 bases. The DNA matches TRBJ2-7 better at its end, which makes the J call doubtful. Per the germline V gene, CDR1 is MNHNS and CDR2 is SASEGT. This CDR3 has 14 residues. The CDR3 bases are TGTGCCAGCAGCAGCGGGGCAGGTGCCTACGAGCAGTACTTC. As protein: CASSSGAGAYEQYF.

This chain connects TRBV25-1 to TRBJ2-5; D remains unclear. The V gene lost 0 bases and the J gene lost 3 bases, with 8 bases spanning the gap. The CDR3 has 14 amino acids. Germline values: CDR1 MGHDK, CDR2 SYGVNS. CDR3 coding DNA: TGTGCCAGCAGTGAATATATTCTAGAAGAGACCCAGTACTTC. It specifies CASSEYILEETQYF.

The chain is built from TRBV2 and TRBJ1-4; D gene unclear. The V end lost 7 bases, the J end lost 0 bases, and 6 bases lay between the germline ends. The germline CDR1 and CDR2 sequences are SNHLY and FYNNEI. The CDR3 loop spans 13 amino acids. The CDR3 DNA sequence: TGTGCCAGCAAGCAAACAACTAATGAAAAACTGTTTTTT. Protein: CASKQTTNEKLFF.

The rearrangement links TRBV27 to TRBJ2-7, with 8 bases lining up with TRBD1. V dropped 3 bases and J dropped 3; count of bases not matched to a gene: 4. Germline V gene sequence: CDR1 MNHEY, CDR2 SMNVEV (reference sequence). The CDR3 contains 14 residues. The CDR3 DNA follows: TGTGCCAGCAGTTTCCAGGGGGCTAGCTACGAGCAGTACTTC. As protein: CASSFQGASYEQYF.

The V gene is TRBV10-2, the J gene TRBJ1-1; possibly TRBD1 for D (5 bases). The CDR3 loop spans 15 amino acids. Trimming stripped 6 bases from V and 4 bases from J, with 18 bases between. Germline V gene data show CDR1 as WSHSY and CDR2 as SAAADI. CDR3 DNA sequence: TGCGCCAGCAGCGACTACGCAGGGCACGGCACTGAAGCTTTCTTT. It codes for CASSDYAGHGTEAFF.

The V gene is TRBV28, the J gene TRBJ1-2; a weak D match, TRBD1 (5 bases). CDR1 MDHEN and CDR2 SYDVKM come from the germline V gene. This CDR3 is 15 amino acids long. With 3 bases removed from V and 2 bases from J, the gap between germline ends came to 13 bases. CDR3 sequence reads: CASSFPQGTNYGYTF. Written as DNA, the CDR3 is TGTGCCAGCAGTTTTCCGCAGGGAACCAACTATGGCTACACCTTC.

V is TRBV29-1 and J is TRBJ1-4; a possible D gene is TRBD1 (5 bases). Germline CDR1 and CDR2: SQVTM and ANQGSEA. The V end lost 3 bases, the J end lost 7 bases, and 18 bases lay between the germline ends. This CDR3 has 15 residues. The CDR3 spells CSVDSTAVSGEKLFF. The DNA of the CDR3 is TGCAGCGTTGATTCGACAGCGGTTAGTGGTGAAAAACTGTTTTTT.

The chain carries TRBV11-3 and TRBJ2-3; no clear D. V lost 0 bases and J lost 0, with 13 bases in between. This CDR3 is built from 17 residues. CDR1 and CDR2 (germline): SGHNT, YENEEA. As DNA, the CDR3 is TGTGCCAGCAGCTTAGATATGGCTCCCCCTAGCACAGATACGCAGTATTTT. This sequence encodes CASSLDMAPPSTDTQYF.

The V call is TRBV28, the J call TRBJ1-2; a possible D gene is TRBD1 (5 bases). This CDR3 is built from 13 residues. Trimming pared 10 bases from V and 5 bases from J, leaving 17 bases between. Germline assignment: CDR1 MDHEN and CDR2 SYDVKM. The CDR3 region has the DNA TGTGCCACCAATGGGGCAGGGAAGTATGGCTACACCTTC. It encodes CATNGAGKYGYTF.

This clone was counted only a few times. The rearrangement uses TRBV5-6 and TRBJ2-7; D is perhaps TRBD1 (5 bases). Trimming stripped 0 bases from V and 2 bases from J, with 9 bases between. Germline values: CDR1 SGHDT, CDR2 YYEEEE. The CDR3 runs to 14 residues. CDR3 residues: CASSLARTTYEQYF. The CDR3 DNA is TGTGCCAGCAGCTTGGCCCGGACAACCTACGAGCAGTACTTC.

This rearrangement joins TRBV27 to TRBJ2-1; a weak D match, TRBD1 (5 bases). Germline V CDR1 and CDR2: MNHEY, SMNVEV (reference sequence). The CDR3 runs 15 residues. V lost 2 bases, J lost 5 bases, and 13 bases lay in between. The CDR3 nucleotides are TGTGCCAGCAGTTTACGCCCAGACAGCGACAATGAGCAGTTCTTC. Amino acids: CASSLRPDSDNEQFF.

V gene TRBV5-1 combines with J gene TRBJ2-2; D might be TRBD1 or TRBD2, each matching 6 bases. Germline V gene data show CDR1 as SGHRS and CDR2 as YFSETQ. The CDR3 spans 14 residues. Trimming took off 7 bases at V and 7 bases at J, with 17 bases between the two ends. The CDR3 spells CASGGRGRDGELFF. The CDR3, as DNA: TGCGCCAGCGGGGGACGGGGGCGGGACGGGGAGCTGTTTTTT.

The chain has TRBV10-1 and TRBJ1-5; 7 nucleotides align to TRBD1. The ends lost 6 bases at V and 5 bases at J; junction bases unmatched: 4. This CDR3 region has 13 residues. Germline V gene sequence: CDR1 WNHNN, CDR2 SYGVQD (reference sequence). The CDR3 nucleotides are TGCGCCAGCAGCGACAGGGAAGATCAGCCCCAGCATTTT. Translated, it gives CASSDREDQPQHF.

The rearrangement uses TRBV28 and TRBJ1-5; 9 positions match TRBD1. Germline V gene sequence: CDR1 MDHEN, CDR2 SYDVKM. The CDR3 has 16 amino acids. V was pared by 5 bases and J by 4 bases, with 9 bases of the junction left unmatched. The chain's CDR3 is CASSPSGQGANQPQHF. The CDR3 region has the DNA TGTGCCAGCAGTCCATCGGGACAGGGTGCGAATCAGCCCCAGCATTTT.

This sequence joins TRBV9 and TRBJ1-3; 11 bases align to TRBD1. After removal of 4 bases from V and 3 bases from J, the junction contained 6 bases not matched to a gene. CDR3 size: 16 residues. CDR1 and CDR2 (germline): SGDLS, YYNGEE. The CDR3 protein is CASSLGTGGIGNTIYF. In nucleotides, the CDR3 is TGTGCCAGCAGCCTGGGGACAGGGGGAATTGGAAACACCATATATTTT. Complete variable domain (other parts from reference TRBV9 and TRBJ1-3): DSGVTQTPKHLITATGQRVTLRCSPRSGDLSVYWYQQSLDQGLQFLIQYYNGEERAKGNILERFSAQQFPDLHSELNLSSLELGDSALYFCASSLGTGGIGNTIYFGEGSWLTVV.

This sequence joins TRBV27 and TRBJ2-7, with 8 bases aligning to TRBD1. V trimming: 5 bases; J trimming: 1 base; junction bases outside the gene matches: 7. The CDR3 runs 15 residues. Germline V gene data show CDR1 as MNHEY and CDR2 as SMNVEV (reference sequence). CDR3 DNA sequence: TGTGCCAGCAGTACTGACAGGGGTCCGTCCTACGAGCAGTACTTC. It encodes CASSTDRGPSYEQYF.

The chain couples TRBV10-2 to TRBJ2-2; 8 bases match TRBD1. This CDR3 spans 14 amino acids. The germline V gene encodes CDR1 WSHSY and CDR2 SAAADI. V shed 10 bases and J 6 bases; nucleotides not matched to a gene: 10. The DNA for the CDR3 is TGCGCCACGACTCGACAGGGGCGCGCCGGGGAGCTGTTTTTT. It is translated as CATTRQGRAGELFF.

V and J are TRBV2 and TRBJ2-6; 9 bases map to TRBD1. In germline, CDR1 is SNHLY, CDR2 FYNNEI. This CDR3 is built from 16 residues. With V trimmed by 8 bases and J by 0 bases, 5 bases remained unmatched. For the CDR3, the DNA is TGTGCCAGCGTCCGGGACAGGGTCTCTGGGGCCAACGTCCTGACTTTC. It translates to CASVRDRVSGANVLTF.